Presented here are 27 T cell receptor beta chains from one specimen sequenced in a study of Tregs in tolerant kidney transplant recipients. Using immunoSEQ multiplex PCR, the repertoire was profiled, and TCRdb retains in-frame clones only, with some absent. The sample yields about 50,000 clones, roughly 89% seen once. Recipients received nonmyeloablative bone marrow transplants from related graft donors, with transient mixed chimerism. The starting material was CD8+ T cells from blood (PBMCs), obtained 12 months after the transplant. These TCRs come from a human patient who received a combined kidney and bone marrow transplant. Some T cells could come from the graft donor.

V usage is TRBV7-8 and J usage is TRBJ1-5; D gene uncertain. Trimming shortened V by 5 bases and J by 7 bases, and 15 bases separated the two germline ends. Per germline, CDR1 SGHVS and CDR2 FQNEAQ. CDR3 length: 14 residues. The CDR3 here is CASSPGPEGQPQHF. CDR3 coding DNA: TGTGCCAGCAGCCCGGGCCCGGAGGGCCAGCCCCAGCATTTT.

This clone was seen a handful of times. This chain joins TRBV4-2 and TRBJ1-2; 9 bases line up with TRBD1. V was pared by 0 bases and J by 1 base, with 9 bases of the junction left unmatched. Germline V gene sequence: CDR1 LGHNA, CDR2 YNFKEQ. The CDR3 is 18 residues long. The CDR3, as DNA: TGTGCCAGCAGCCAAGAGGATACAGGGGGCGGCGTTAACTATGGCTACACCTTC. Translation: CASSQEDTGGGVNYGYTF.

CDR3 coding DNA: TGTGCCAGCAGCGTATGGGACAGCCTTCAAGAGACCCAGTACTTC. Translation: CASSVWDSLQETQYF. The chain couples TRBV9 to TRBJ2-5; TRBD1 agrees at 7 bases. J gave up 2 bases and V 1 base, and 5 bases lay outside the gene matches. Per germline, CDR1 SGDLS and CDR2 YYNGEE. The CDR3 contains 15 residues.

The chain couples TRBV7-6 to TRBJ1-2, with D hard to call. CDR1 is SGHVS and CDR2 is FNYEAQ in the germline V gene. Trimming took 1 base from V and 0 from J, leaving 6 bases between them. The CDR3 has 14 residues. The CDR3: CASSLDSSNYGYTF. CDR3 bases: TGTGCCAGCAGCTTAGATAGCTCTAACTATGGCTACACCTTC.

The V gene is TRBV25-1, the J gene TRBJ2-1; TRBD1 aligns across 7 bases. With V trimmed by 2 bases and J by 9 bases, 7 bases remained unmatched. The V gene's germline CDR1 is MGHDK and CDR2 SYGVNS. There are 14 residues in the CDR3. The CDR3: CASSEGEGASEQFF. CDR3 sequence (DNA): TGTGCCAGCAGTGAAGGAGAGGGGGCCTCTGAGCAGTTCTTC.

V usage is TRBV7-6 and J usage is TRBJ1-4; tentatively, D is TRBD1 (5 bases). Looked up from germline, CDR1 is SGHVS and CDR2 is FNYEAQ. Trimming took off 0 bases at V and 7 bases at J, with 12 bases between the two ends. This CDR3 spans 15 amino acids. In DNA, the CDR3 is TGTGCCAGCAGCTTAGCGGGGGGAGAAGGTGAAAAACTGTTTTTT. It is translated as CASSLAGGEGEKLFF.

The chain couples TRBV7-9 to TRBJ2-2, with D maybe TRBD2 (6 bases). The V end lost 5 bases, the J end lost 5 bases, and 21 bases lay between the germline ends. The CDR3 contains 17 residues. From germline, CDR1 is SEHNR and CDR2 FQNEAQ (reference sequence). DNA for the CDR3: TGTGCCAGCAGCGACTTGAGCGGGTCCTACCTAACCGGGGAGCTGTTTTTT. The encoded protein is CASSDLSGSYLTGELFF.

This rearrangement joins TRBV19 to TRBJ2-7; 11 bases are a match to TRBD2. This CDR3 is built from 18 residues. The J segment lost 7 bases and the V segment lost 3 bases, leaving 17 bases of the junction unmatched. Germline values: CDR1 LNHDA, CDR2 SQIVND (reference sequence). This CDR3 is CASSIHLFSSGRAGEQYF. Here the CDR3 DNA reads TGTGCCAGTAGTATCCATCTTTTCAGTAGCGGGAGGGCCGGGGAGCAGTACTTC.

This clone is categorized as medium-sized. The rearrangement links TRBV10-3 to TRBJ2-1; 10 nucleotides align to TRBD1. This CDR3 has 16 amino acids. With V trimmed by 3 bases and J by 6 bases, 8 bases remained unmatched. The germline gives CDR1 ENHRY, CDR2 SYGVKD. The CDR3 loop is CAISDPDRGYANEQFF. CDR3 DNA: TGTGCCATCAGTGACCCGGACAGGGGGTACGCCAATGAGCAGTTCTTC.

Here the CDR3 DNA reads TGTGCCAGCAGCTTGACGGGTGGCGGGGAGCTGTTTTTT. It encodes CASSLTGGGELFF. The rearrangement joins TRBV5-6 to TRBJ2-2, with D unclear. V shed 1 base and J shed 7 bases, with 8 bases lying between them. In germline, CDR1 is SGHDT, CDR2 YYEEEE. The CDR3 consists of 13 residues.

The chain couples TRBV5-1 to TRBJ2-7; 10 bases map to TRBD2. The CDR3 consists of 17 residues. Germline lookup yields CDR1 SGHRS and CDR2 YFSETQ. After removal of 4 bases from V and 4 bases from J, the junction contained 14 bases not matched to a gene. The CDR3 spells CASSIDSGRSRRYEQYF. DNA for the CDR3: TGCGCCAGCAGCATAGATAGCGGGAGGTCCAGGAGGTACGAGCAGTACTTC. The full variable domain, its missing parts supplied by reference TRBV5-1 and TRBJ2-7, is KAGVTQTPRYLIKTRGQQVTLSCSPISGHRSVSWYQQTPGQGLQFLFEYFSETQRNKGNFPGRFSGRQFSNSRSEMNVSTLELGDSALYLCASSIDSGRSRRYEQYFGPGTRLTVT.

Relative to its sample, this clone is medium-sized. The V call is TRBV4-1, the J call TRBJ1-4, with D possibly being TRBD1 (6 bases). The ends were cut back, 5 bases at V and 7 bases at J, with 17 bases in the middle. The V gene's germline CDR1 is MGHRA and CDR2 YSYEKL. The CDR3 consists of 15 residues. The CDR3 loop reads CASSSPRGALEKLFF. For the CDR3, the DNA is TGCGCCAGCAGCTCGCCACGGGGGGCGCTTGAAAAACTGTTTTTT.

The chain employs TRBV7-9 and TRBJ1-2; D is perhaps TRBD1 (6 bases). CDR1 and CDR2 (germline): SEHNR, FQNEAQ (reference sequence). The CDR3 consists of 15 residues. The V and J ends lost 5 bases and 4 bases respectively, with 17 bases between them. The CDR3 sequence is CASSLPPGQTYGYTF. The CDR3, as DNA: TGTGCCAGCAGCCTTCCCCCCGGACAGACCTATGGCTACACCTTC. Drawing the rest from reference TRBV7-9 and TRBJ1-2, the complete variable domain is DTGVSQNPRHKITKRGQNVTFRCDPISEHNRLYWYRQTLGQGPEFLTYFQNEAQLEKSRLLSDRFSAERPKGSFSTLEIQRTEQGDSAMYLCASSLPPGQTYGYTFGSGTRLTVV.

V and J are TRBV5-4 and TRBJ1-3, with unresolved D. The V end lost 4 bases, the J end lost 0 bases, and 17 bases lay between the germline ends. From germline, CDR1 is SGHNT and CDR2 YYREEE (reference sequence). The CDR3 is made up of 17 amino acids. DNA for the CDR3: TGTGCCAGCAGCCAGGCGGGCCTCTCCAGCTCTGGAAACACCATATATTTT. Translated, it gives CASSQAGLSSSGNTIYF.

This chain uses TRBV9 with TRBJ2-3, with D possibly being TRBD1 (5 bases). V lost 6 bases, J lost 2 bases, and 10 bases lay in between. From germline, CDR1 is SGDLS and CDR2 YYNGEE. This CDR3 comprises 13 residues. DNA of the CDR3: TGTGCCAGCAACACAGGCTACACAGATACGCAGTATTTT. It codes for CASNTGYTDTQYF.

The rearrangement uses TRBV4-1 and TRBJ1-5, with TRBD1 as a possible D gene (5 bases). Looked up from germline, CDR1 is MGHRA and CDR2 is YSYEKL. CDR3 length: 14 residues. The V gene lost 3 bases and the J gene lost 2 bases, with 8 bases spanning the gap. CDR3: CASSQGEGNQPQHF. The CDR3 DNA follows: TGCGCCAGCAGCCAGGGGGAGGGCAATCAGCCCCAGCATTTT.

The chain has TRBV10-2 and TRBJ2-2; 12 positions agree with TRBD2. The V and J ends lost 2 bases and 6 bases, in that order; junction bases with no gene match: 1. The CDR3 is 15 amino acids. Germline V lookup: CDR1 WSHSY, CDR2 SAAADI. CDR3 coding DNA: TGCGCCAGCAGTGAGCTAGCGGGGGGGTCCGGGGAGCTGTTTTTT. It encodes CASSELAGGSGELFF.

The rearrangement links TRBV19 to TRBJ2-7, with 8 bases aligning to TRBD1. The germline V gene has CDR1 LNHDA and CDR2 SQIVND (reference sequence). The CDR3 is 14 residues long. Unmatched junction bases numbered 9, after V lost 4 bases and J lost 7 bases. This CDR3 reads CASSTRQGPREQYF. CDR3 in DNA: TGTGCCAGTAGTACGAGACAGGGGCCGCGGGAGCAGTACTTC.

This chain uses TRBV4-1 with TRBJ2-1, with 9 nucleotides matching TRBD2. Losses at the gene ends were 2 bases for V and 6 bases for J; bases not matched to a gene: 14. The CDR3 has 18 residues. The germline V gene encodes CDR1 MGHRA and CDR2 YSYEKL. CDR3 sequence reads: CASSQFSGGLGKGNEQFF. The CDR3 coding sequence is TGCGCCAGCAGCCAATTCAGCGGGGGGTTGGGGAAGGGCAATGAGCAGTTCTTC.

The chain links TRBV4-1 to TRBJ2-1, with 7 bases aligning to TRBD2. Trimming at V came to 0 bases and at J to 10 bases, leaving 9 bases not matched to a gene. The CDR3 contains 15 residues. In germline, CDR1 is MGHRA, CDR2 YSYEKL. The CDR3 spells CASSQEPGLVGEQFF. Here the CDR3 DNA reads TGCGCCAGCAGCCAAGAACCCGGACTAGTAGGCGAGCAGTTCTTC.

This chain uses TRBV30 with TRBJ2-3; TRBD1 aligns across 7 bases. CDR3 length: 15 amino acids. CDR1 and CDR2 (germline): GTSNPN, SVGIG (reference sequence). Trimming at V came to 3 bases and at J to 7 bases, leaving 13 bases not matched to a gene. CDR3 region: CAWSDGQEQPNTQYF. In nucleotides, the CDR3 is TGTGCCTGGAGCGACGGACAGGAGCAGCCGAATACGCAGTATTTT.

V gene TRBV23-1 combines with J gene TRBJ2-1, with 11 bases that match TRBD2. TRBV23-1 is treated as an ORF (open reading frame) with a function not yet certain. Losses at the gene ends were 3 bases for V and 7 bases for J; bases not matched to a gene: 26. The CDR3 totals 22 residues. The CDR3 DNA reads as TGCGCCAGCAGTCAGCCAGGGTGGGATTCTTGTCTAGCGGGAGGCTCGGGGAATGAGCAGTTCTTC. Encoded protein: CASSQPGWDSCLAGGSGNEQFF.

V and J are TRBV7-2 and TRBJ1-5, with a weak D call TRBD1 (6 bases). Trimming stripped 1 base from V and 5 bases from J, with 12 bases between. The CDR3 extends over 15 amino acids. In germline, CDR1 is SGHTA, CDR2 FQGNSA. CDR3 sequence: CASSLGGGGHQPQHF. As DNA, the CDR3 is TGTGCCAGCAGCTTAGGAGGGGGGGGACATCAGCCCCAGCATTTT.

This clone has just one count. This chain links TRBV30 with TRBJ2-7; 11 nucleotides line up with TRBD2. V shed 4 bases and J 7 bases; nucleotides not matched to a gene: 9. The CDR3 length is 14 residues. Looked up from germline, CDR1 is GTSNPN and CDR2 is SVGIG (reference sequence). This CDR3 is CAWTIAGGPGEQYF. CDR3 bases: TGTGCCTGGACTATAGCGGGAGGGCCGGGTGAGCAGTACTTC.

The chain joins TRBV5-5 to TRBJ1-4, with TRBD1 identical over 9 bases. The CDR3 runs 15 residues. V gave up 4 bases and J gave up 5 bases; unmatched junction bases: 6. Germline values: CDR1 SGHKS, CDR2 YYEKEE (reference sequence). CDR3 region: CASSPWTGVNEKLFF. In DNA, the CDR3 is TGTGCCAGCAGCCCCTGGACAGGGGTAAATGAAAAACTGTTTTTT.

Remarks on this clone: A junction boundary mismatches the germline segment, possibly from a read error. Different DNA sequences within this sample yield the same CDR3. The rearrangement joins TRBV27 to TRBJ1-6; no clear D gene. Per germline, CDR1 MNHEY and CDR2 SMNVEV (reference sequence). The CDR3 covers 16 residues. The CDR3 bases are TGTGCCAGCACCTACCTGGACGGGGAAATTAATTCCCCCCTCCACTTT. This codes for CASTYLDGEINSPLHF.

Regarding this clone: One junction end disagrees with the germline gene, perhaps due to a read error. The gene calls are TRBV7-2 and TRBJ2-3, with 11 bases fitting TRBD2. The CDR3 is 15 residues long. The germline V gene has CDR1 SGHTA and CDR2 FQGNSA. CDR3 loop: CASRLAGGHGDTQYF. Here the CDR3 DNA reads TGTGCCAGCAGGTTAGCGGGGGGGCATGGAGATACGCAGTATTTT.